The rows below give T cell receptor beta chains drawn from one sample of a study of post-analysis software for immune sequencing data. MiXCR was run by TCRdb on the PCR reads, yielding one entry per CDR3 protein. Of roughly 700,000 distinct CDR3 sequences in the sample, approximately 30% are singletons; the top ten hold roughly 0.53%. Sequencing used blood. Receptors originate from a girl aged 5 to 17 with multiple sclerosis. Each CDR3 is given with its conserved first and last residue. Each record gives: CDR3 protein, CDR3 DNA, D gene, J gene, clone size, V gene. D genes are given only for firm matches. Only some rows state a clone size, as once, few, many or a class for expanded clones.

CTSSSGGWVETQYF	TGTACCAGCAGCTCAGGGGGCTGGGTAGAGACCCAGTACTTC	TRBD1	TRBJ2-5	-	TRBV7-2
CASSLSRPAINEQYF	TGTGCCAGCAGTTTATCGCGTCCGGCGATCAACGAGCAGTACTTC	-	TRBJ2-7	few	TRBV27
CASRVGGAGGDTQYF	TGTGCCAGCAGAGTGGGAGGAGCGGGAGGTGATACGCAGTATTTT	TRBD2	TRBJ2-3	-	TRBV27
CASSLGPVGGETQYF	TGTGCCAGCAGCTTAGGGCCAGTAGGGGGCGAGACCCAGTACTTC	TRBD1	TRBJ2-5	-	TRBV7-6
CASSPSRRGSEQFF	TGTGCCAGCAGCCCGTCTCGGAGGGGCAGTGAGCAGTTCTTC	-	TRBJ2-1	-	TRBV4-2
CASSQGPVGTETFF	TGCGCCAGCAGCCAAGGTCCAGTGGGCACTGAAACTTTCTTT	-	TRBJ1-1	-	TRBV4-1
CSVGDRVNQPQHF	TGCAGCGTGGGGGACAGGGTAAATCAGCCCCAGCATTTT	TRBD1	TRBJ1-5	-	TRBV29-1
CASSESASGLQKLFF	TGTGCCAGCAGTGAAAGCGCCTCAGGGTTACAAAAACTGTTTTTT	-	TRBJ1-4	-	TRBV6-1
CASRTPGQGARAGSYNEQFF	TGTGCCAGCAGAACACCGGGACAGGGGGCTAGGGCGGGGTCCTACAATGAGCAGTTCTTC	TRBD1	TRBJ2-1	few	TRBV28
CSVLMASGGVDTQYF	TGCAGCGTGTTGATGGCTAGCGGGGGGGTGGATACGCAGTATTTT	TRBD2	TRBJ2-3	-	TRBV29-1
CASSIGLAGNNEQFF	TGTGCCAGCAGCATCGGACTAGCGGGGAACAATGAGCAGTTCTTC	TRBD2	TRBJ2-1	-	TRBV7-9
CASSELSTRSNQPQHF	TGTGCCAGCAGTGAATTAAGTACGCGTAGCAATCAGCCCCAGCATTTT	-	TRBJ1-5	-	TRBV6-1
CAISDKGAHYGYTF	TGTGCCATCAGTGATAAGGGAGCGCACTATGGCTACACCTTC	-	TRBJ1-2	few	TRBV10-3
CASSQGLGVSYEQYF	TGTGCCAGCAGCCAAGGGCTCGGGGTGTCCTACGAGCAGTACTTC	-	TRBJ2-7	few	TRBV3-1
CSVPTSPYHYGYTF	TGCAGCGTTCCGACCTCGCCTTACCACTATGGCTACACCTTC	-	TRBJ1-2	few	TRBV29-1
CASSESSGKTDTQYF	TGTGCCAGCAGTGAATCCAGCGGGAAAACAGATACGCAGTATTTT	TRBD2	TRBJ2-3	-	TRBV25-1
CASSLDAVQETQYF	TGTGCCAGCAGCTTGGACGCAGTCCAAGAGACCCAGTACTTC	-	TRBJ2-5	-	TRBV5-6
CASSQDLGGEQYF	TGCGCCAGCAGCCAAGATTTGGGGGGCGAGCAGTACTTC	-	TRBJ2-7	few	TRBV4-3
CASSFSPGDTEAFF	TGTGCCAGCAGCTTTTCCCCAGGGGACACTGAAGCTTTCTTT	-	TRBJ1-1	-	TRBV5-6
CSARDPRPGAETQYF	TGCAGTGCTAGAGACCCCCGGCCGGGAGCGGAGACCCAGTACTTC	-	TRBJ2-5	-	TRBV20-1
CASSIAGGDYGYTF	TGTGCCAGCAGCATAGCAGGGGGCGACTATGGCTACACCTTC	TRBD1	TRBJ1-2	-	TRBV7-9
CASSLGVGFEQYF	TGTGCCAGCAGCTTAGGAGTCGGGTTCGAGCAGTACTTC	-	TRBJ2-7	few	TRBV13
CAISDWAGGDTQYF	TGTGCCATCAGCGACTGGGCGGGAGGGGATACGCAGTATTTT	TRBD2	TRBJ2-3	-	TRBV10-3
CASSLSARYTDTQYF	TGTGCCAGCAGTTTATCGGCCAGATACACAGATACGCAGTATTTT	-	TRBJ2-3	few	TRBV28